The rows below give T cell receptor beta chains drawn from one sample of a study of cytomegalovirus exposure and HLA in healthy donors. Clones were sequenced by immunoSEQ multiplex PCR, and TCRdb holds only the in-frame ones, with some missing. The sample contains about 180,000 clones, around 80% of which appear only once. The sample consisted of PBMCs. These receptors were collected from a girl aged 10 to 17 in good health and CMV-seropositive. The CDR3 runs from the conserved cysteine through the conserved F or W. D genes are given only for firm matches. Clone sizes are given selectively: once, few, many, or a class where the clone is expanded.

>TRBJ2-7|TRBV7-6|few|TRBD2
TGTGCCAGCAGCTTAGGGGGTAGCGGGAACTACGAGCAGTACTTC
CASSLGGSGNYEQYF
>TRBJ1-1|TRBV7-9|NA|TRBD1
TGTGCCAGCAGCTTAGAGGACAGGGTAGCTTTCTTT
CASSLEDRVAFF
>TRBJ2-3|TRBV15|NA|TRBD2
TGTGCCACCAGCTTTAGCGGGACCACAGATACGCAGTATTTT
CATSFSGTTDTQYF
>TRBJ1-2|TRBV21-1|NA|NA
TGTGCCAGCAGCCCGAGACAGGGAAACTATGGCTACACCTTC
CASSPRQGNYGYTF
>TRBJ2-7|TRBV5-1|few|NA
TGCGCCAGCAGCTTGGCCAGGGGTGTCGATTACAAGCAGTACTTC
CASSLARGVDYKQYF
>TRBJ2-1|TRBV11-2|NA|TRBD2
TGTGCCAGCAGCACCGGGACAGCGGGACTAGCGAACAATGAGCAGTTCTTC
CASSTGTAGLANNEQFF
>TRBJ1-4|TRBV10-2|NA|TRBD1
TGCGCCAGCAGTGACAACAGGGGGACTGAAAAACTGTTTTTT
CASSDNRGTEKLFF
>TRBJ1-1|TRBV5-1|NA|NA
TGCGCCAGCAGCGAAGGTGGAGGAAAGACTGAAGCTTTCTTT
CASSEGGGKTEAFF
>TRBJ1-6|TRBV30|NA|NA
TGTGCCTGGAGCCGGGACGGGAGCTCCTATAATTCACCCCTCCACTTT
CAWSRDGSSYNSPLHF
>TRBJ1-2|TRBV6-4|NA|TRBD1
TGTGCCAGCACCCGACAGGGGAGCTATGGCTACATCTTC
CASTRQGSYGYIF
>TRBJ1-1|TRBV5-6|NA|NA
TGTGCCAGCAGCTCAGGACACGAAGCTTTCTTT
CASSSGHEAFF
>TRBJ1-2|TRBV6-1|NA|TRBD1
TGTGCCAGCAGGCCGGGACAGGGGCCCTATGGCTACACCTTC
CASRPGQGPYGYTF
>TRBJ2-5|TRBV30|NA|TRBD1
TGTGCCTGGAGTGTAGGACAGGGAAAAGAGACCCAGTACTTC
CAWSVGQGKETQYF
>TRBJ2-1|TRBV5-1|NA|TRBD1
TGCGCCAGCAGCTTGGCAGTGACAGGGGTTAATGAGCAGTTCTTC
CASSLAVTGVNEQFF
>TRBJ1-1|TRBV18|NA|NA
TGTGCCAGCTCACCAGACAGGACGAACACTGAAGCTTTCTTT
CASSPDRTNTEAFF
>TRBJ2-7|TRBV5-8|NA|NA
TGTGCCAGCAGCTTGCCAGGGGTCTACGAGCAGTACTTC
CASSLPGVYEQYF
>TRBJ2-5|TRBV5-1|NA|NA
TGCGCCAGCAGCTTGGGTCCAGGGGCCTTACAAGAGACCCAGTACTTC
CASSLGPGALQETQYF
>TRBJ1-5|TRBV6-5|once|NA
TGTGCCAGCAGTTACGGGGCTTCTGGCAATCAGCCCCAGCATTTT
CASSYGASGNQPQHF
>TRBJ2-1|TRBV9|NA|NA
TGTGCCAGCAGCGTAGTCGCAGGCCCCTACAATGAGCAGTTCTTC
CASSVVAGPYNEQFF